This T cell receptor (beta chain) comes out of a study of cytomegalovirus exposure and HLA in healthy donors. Study-wide context: The early release's HLA-typed donors yielded tens of millions of unique TCRs. The study, taken as a whole, reports: In a later analysis, at a false discovery rate of 0.05, about 15,000 TCR beta sequences were associated with HLA alleles. A link between a missense DCLRE1C variant and TCR beta V- and J-gene trimming emerged from a later analysis.

Primers included in the PCR were 60 Vbeta and 13 Jbeta primers. Here immunoSEQ multiplex PCR was the method, and the copy in TCRdb shows in-frame clones only, minus some. The sample consists of about 180,000 clones, roughly 85% of them appearing once. Comments on this clone: Its target is not known.

The V gene's germline CDR1 is MNHEY and CDR2 SMNVEV (reference sequence). The CDR3 spans 15 residues. V was cut by 3 bases and J by 8 bases, with 16 bases left in between. Healthy bone marrow donors made up the donors. V and J are TRBV27 and TRBJ1-4, with D hard to call. Sequenced: PBMCs. The receptor comes from a woman aged 35 to 49 in good health and CMV-seronegative. For the CDR3, the DNA is TGTGCCAGCAGTTTGGGGTCCCGGGCGGGCGAAAAACTGTTTTTT. It specifies CASSLGSRAGEKLFF.